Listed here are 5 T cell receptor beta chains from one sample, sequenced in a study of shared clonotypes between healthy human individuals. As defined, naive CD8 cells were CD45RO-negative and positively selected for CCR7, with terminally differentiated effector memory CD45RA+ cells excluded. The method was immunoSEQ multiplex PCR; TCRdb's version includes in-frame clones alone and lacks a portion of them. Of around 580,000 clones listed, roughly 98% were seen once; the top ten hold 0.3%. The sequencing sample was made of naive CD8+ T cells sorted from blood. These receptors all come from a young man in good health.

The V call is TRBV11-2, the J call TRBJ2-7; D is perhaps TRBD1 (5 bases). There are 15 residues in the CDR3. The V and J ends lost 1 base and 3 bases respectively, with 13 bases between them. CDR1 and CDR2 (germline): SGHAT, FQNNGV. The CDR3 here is CASSLGAGSLYEQYF. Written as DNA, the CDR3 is TGTGCCAGCAGCTTAGGAGCAGGGTCTCTCTACGAGCAGTACTTC.

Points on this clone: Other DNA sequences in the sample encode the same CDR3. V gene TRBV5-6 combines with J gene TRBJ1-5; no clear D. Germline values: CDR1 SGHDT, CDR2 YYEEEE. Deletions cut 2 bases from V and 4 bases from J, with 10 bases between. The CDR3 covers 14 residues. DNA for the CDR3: TGTGCCAGCAGCTTTGGGTCTGGGAATCAGCCCCAGCATTTT. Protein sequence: CASSFGSGNQPQHF.

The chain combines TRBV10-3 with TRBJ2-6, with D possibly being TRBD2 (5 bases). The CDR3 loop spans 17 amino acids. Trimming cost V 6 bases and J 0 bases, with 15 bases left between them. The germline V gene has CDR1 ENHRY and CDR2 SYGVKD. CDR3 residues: CAIRDFTRDSGANVLTF. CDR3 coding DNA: TGTGCCATCAGGGACTTTACTCGGGACTCTGGGGCCAACGTCCTGACTTTC.

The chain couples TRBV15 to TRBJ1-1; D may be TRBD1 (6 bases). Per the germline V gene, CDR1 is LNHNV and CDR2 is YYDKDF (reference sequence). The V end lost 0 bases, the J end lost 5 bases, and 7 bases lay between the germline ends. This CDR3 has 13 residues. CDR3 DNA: TGTGCCACCAGCAGAGAGGGGGCTACTGAAGCTTTCTTT. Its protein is CATSREGATEAFF.

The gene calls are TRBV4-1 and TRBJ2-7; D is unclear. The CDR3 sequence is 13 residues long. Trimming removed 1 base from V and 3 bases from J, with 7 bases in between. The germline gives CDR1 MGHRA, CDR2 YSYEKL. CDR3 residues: CASSQAGHYEQYF. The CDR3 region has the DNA TGCGCCAGCAGCCAAGCAGGCCACTACGAGCAGTACTTC.